This is a list of T cell receptor beta chains from one sample in a study of cytomegalovirus exposure and HLA in healthy donors. Using immunoSEQ multiplex PCR, the repertoire was profiled, and TCRdb retains in-frame clones only, with some absent. The sample holds 100,000 or so clones, roughly 80% seen once. The sequencing sample was made of PBMCs. These receptors all stem from a man younger than 40 in good health and CMV-seropositive. The CDR3 runs from the conserved cysteine through the conserved F or W. A D gene is named only where the DNA matches it firmly. Size tells how often a clone was seen (once, few, many) or the class of an expanded clone, and some rows leave it out.

v_gene: TRBV2; abundance: few; d_gene: TRBD2; j_gene: TRBJ2-5; CDR3nt: TGTGCCAGCACCTCCGCCCCTAGCGGGGGGTCTGAGACCCAGTACTTC; CDR3aa: CASTSAPSGGSETQYF
v_gene: TRBV2; abundance: few; d_gene: TRBD1; j_gene: TRBJ2-7; CDR3nt: TGTGCCTTAAGGACAGGTTCCTACGAGCAGTACTTC; CDR3aa: CALRTGSYEQYF
v_gene: TRBV2; abundance: .; d_gene: .; j_gene: TRBJ1-2; CDR3nt: TGTGCCAGGTACAGGGTGTTGTATGGCTACACCTTC; CDR3aa: CARYRVLYGYTF
v_gene: TRBV6-4; abundance: .; d_gene: .; j_gene: TRBJ2-2; CDR3nt: TGTGCCAGCAGTCCTGACTCCACCGGGGAGCTGTTTTTT; CDR3aa: CASSPDSTGELFF
v_gene: TRBV7-2; abundance: .; d_gene: TRBD1; j_gene: TRBJ1-3; CDR3nt: TGTGCCAGCAGCCACAGGGGGCTTAGTGGAAACACCATATATTTT; CDR3aa: CASSHRGLSGNTIYF
v_gene: TRBV7-8; abundance: .; d_gene: TRBD2; j_gene: TRBJ2-7; CDR3nt: TGTGCCAGCAGCTTAAGCGGGGGGTCCTCCTACGAGCAGTACTTC; CDR3aa: CASSLSGGSSYEQYF
v_gene: TRBV18; abundance: .; d_gene: .; j_gene: TRBJ2-5; CDR3nt: TGTGCCAGCTCACCAAGAGAGGCGGAGACCCAGTACTTC; CDR3aa: CASSPREAETQYF
v_gene: TRBV5-1; abundance: .; d_gene: .; j_gene: TRBJ2-6; CDR3nt: TGCGCCAGCAGCTTGCAGGCGGGAGGGGCCAACGTCCTGACTTTC; CDR3aa: CASSLQAGGANVLTF
v_gene: TRBV28; abundance: .; d_gene: TRBD1; j_gene: TRBJ1-4; CDR3nt: TGTGCCAGCAGACCAGGGGGAGGTGGTGAAAAACTGTTTTTT; CDR3aa: CASRPGGGGEKLFF
v_gene: TRBV2; abundance: .; d_gene: TRBD1; j_gene: TRBJ2-7; CDR3nt: TGTGCCAGCAGTGAATTTGACAGCCAGGGGGTTAACTACGAGCAGTACTTC; CDR3aa: CASSEFDSQGVNYEQYF
v_gene: TRBV28; abundance: .; d_gene: TRBD2; j_gene: TRBJ2-7; CDR3nt: TGTGCCAGCAGGACAAACGGACTAGCGTCTGAATTC; CDR3aa: CASRTNGLASEF
v_gene: TRBV5-1; abundance: once; d_gene: .; j_gene: TRBJ2-2; CDR3nt: TGCGCCAGCAGCCCGCCGCCAGAAAACACCGGGGAGCTGTTTTTT; CDR3aa: CASSPPPENTGELFF
v_gene: TRBV19; abundance: few; d_gene: .; j_gene: TRBJ1-2; CDR3nt: TGTGCCAGTAGTATGACAGTTAACTATGGCTACACCTTC; CDR3aa: CASSMTVNYGYTF
v_gene: TRBV19; abundance: .; d_gene: .; j_gene: TRBJ1-5; CDR3nt: TGTGCCAGTAGTCGGACCCCCGGAGGTAATCAGCCCCAGCATTTT; CDR3aa: CASSRTPGGNQPQHF
v_gene: TRBV30; abundance: .; d_gene: TRBD2; j_gene: TRBJ2-1; CDR3nt: TGTGCCTGGAGTGTAACGGGGGGGAACAATGAGCAGTTCTTC; CDR3aa: CAWSVTGGNNEQFF
v_gene: TRBV5-6; abundance: medium-sized; d_gene: TRBD1; j_gene: TRBJ1-1; CDR3nt: TGTGCCAGCAGCTTGGCGGCAGGGGGTCCTGAAAGGGAAGCTTTCTTT; CDR3aa: CASSLAAGGPEREAFF
v_gene: TRBV28; abundance: few; d_gene: .; j_gene: TRBJ1-4; CDR3nt: TGTGCCGCCTTCAGCGGAGGCGCAACTAATGAAAAACTGTTTTTT; CDR3aa: CAAFSGGATNEKLFF
v_gene: TRBV6-1; abundance: .; d_gene: TRBD1; j_gene: TRBJ1-1; CDR3nt: TGTGCCAGCAGTGACGGACAGGTACTCACTGAAGCTTTCTTT; CDR3aa: CASSDGQVLTEAFF
v_gene: TRBV28; abundance: .; d_gene: TRBD1; j_gene: TRBJ2-2; CDR3nt: TGTGCCAGCAAAGACAGGGCCCCCGGGGAGCTGTTTTTT; CDR3aa: CASKDRAPGELFF
v_gene: TRBV4-2; abundance: .; d_gene: TRBD2; j_gene: TRBJ2-3; CDR3nt: TGTGCCAGCAGCCAAGTTGGGCGGGGGGGCACAGATACGCAGTATTTT; CDR3aa: CASSQVGRGGTDTQYF
v_gene: TRBV5-1; abundance: .; d_gene: .; j_gene: TRBJ2-2; CDR3nt: TGCGCCAGCAGCTTGGTTGGGGGCACGAACACCGGGGAGCTGTTTTTT; CDR3aa: CASSLVGGTNTGELFF
v_gene: TRBV2; abundance: .; d_gene: TRBD1; j_gene: TRBJ1-6; CDR3nt: TGTGCCAGCAGTACCACAGGGGAAGTTTCACCCCTCCACTTT; CDR3aa: CASSTTGEVSPLHF
v_gene: TRBV29-1; abundance: .; d_gene: TRBD1; j_gene: TRBJ2-7; CDR3nt: TGCAGCGTTGAACTTTACAGGGGCGGAGGCTACGAGCAGTACTTC; CDR3aa: CSVELYRGGGYEQYF
v_gene: TRBV27; abundance: .; d_gene: .; j_gene: TRBJ2-2; CDR3nt: TGTGCCAGCAGTCCACGCATTACGGGCGGGGAGCTGTTTTTT; CDR3aa: CASSPRITGGELFF
v_gene: TRBV7-2; abundance: .; d_gene: TRBD2; j_gene: TRBJ2-1; CDR3nt: TGTGCCAGCAGCTTATATTTGGTATGGCGGGGGGGTGACTACAATGAGCAGTTCTTC; CDR3aa: CASSLYLVWRGGDYNEQFF
v_gene: TRBV4-2; abundance: .; d_gene: .; j_gene: TRBJ2-1; CDR3nt: TGTGCCAGCAGGCAGGATGTCTACAATGAGCAGTTCTTC; CDR3aa: CASRQDVYNEQFF
v_gene: TRBV28; abundance: .; d_gene: TRBD2; j_gene: TRBJ2-1; CDR3nt: TGTGCCAGCAGTTTACCTAGCGGAGGTTACAATGAGCAGTTCTTC; CDR3aa: CASSLPSGGYNEQFF
v_gene: TRBV29-1; abundance: many; d_gene: .; j_gene: TRBJ1-1; CDR3nt: TGCAGCGTTCTGAGGCCCTTCACTGAAGCTTTCTTT; CDR3aa: CSVLRPFTEAFF
v_gene: TRBV6-1; abundance: .; d_gene: .; j_gene: TRBJ1-2; CDR3nt: TGTGCCAGCAGTGAATCCGCTAACTATGGCTACACCTTC; CDR3aa: CASSESANYGYTF
v_gene: TRBV19; abundance: .; d_gene: .; j_gene: TRBJ2-2; CDR3nt: TGTGCCAGTACCCAATTGGGTCTAGCCCTCCCCACCGGGGAGCTGTTTTTT; CDR3aa: CASTQLGLALPTGELFF
v_gene: TRBV2; abundance: .; d_gene: .; j_gene: TRBJ2-5; CDR3nt: TGTGCCAGCAGCGATGGGACTTCCCTTCGGTACTTC; CDR3aa: CASSDGTSLRYF
v_gene: TRBV5-1; abundance: .; d_gene: TRBD2; j_gene: TRBJ2-3; CDR3nt: TGCGCCAGCAGTCGTAGCGGGGGGCCCACAGATACGCAGTATTTT; CDR3aa: CASSRSGGPTDTQYF
v_gene: TRBV4-1; abundance: .; d_gene: .; j_gene: TRBJ2-7; CDR3nt: TGCGCCAGCAGCCCAACGACTAGCTCCTACGAGCAGTACTTC; CDR3aa: CASSPTTSSYEQYF
v_gene: TRBV19; abundance: .; d_gene: TRBD1; j_gene: TRBJ2-1; CDR3nt: TGTGCCAGTACCCAGGACAGGGCGTCCTACAATGAGCAGTTCTTC; CDR3aa: CASTQDRASYNEQFF
v_gene: TRBV4-2; abundance: .; d_gene: .; j_gene: TRBJ1-5; CDR3nt: TGTGCCAGCAGCCAAGACGGTATTAGCAATCAGCCCCAGCATTTT; CDR3aa: CASSQDGISNQPQHF
v_gene: TRBV6-5; abundance: .; d_gene: .; j_gene: TRBJ2-3; CDR3nt: TGTGCCAGCAGCCCTGTGCAGGGCACAGATACGCAGTATTTT; CDR3aa: CASSPVQGTDTQYF
v_gene: TRBV12-5; abundance: .; d_gene: .; j_gene: TRBJ2-7; CDR3nt: TGTGCTAGTGGTCCCTCCAGCTACGAGCAGTACTTC; CDR3aa: CASGPSSYEQYF
v_gene: TRBV15; abundance: once; d_gene: .; j_gene: TRBJ2-5; CDR3nt: TGTGCCACCAGCAGAGTGACAGCCAAAGAGACCCAGTACTTC; CDR3aa: CATSRVTAKETQYF
v_gene: TRBV27; abundance: .; d_gene: TRBD1; j_gene: TRBJ2-7; CDR3nt: TGTGCCAGCAGCTACCGGGACAGACTCTACGAGCAGTACTTC; CDR3aa: CASSYRDRLYEQYF
v_gene: TRBV28; abundance: .; d_gene: .; j_gene: TRBJ2-7; CDR3nt: TGTGCCAGCAGTTTAGAGGAAAACTACGAGCAGTACTTC; CDR3aa: CASSLEENYEQYF
v_gene: TRBV19; abundance: .; d_gene: TRBD2; j_gene: TRBJ2-3; CDR3nt: TGTGCCAGTAGTATGGCGGGGGGGCAAGATACGCAGTATTTT; CDR3aa: CASSMAGGQDTQYF
v_gene: TRBV9; abundance: .; d_gene: .; j_gene: TRBJ2-3; CDR3nt: TGTGCCAGCAGCGTAGCTCCGGCGGACACAGATACGCAGTATTTT; CDR3aa: CASSVAPADTDTQYF
v_gene: TRBV6-6; abundance: .; d_gene: TRBD1; j_gene: TRBJ2-1; CDR3nt: TGTGCCAGCAGCTGGACAGGGAATGAGCAGTTCTTC; CDR3aa: CASSWTGNEQFF
v_gene: TRBV18; abundance: .; d_gene: TRBD1; j_gene: TRBJ1-5; CDR3nt: TGTGCCAGCTCACCATTCGTTGGGGACAGCGATAGCAATCAGCCCCAGCATTTT; CDR3aa: CASSPFVGDSDSNQPQHF
v_gene: TRBV29-1; abundance: .; d_gene: TRBD1; j_gene: TRBJ2-7; CDR3nt: TGCAGCGTGGGACAGGGTTTGGGCGAGCAGTACTTC; CDR3aa: CSVGQGLGEQYF
v_gene: TRBV5-4; abundance: .; d_gene: .; j_gene: TRBJ2-5; CDR3nt: TGTGCCAGCAGCCCGAGGACAGCACAAGAGACCCAGTACTTC; CDR3aa: CASSPRTAQETQYF